This T cell receptor (beta chain) derives from a study of metastatic and nonmetastatic thyroid tumors. Across the whole study: Thyroid patients, malignant and benign, had repertoires compared across blood and tumor or nodule tissue.

This CDR3 contains 15 residues. The V gene lost 2 bases and the J gene lost 0 bases, with 8 bases spanning the gap. All patients were untreated before thyroid surgery. Original processing methods: Clinicopathological groups supplied CDR3 differences that were used to build a distant-metastasis classifier for papillary thyroid cancer. TCRdb reprocessed the PCR reads using MiXCR. TCRdb, not the authors, supplied the V and J calls. The sample gives under 20,000 clones, 20% to 30% of which show up once; 3% to 4% is in the top ten. This clone has just a few counts. This rearrangement joins TRBV12-3 or TRBV12-4 to TRBJ2-1; D gene unclear. Material: blood. This TCR derives from a male donor with papillary thyroid cancer or a benign thyroid nodule (not recorded which). Some clones in this sample may be carry-over from other donors' samples. The DNA for the CDR3 is TGTGCCAGCAGTTTACGCGTCCACTCCTACAATGAGCAGTTCTTC. It encodes CASSLRVHSYNEQFF.